This T cell receptor beta chain came from a study of CD8 T cells in ankylosing spondylitis. Worth noting for this clonotype: The antigen remains undetermined.

Making the TCR beta libraries involved quantitative 5'-RACE with molecular barcodes. TCRdb used MiXCR to reprocess the 5' RACE reads, holding one entry per CDR3 protein. This repertoire shows 300,000 to 400,000 distinct CDR3 sequences, 20% found once; its top ten account for 10% to 15%. Study-wide results and caveats: CD8+ cells made up the disease-linked clones, which were relatively rare in peripheral blood. Seemingly characteristic of ankylosing spondylitis blood was a TCR beta motif consisting of about 8 highly homologous variants.

This TCR was recovered from a male donor with ankylosing spondylitis or in good health (not recorded which). The sequenced material came from blood, either unsorted or a sorted T cell fraction (not recorded which).

CDR3 sequence reads: CAWLEGNGYNEQFF. DNA of the CDR3: TGTGCCTGGCTCGAGGGAAATGGCTACAATGAGCAGTTCTTC. The genes are TRBV30 and TRBJ2-1; tentative D call: TRBD2 (5 bases). Germline CDR1 is GTSNPN and CDR2 is SVGIG (reference sequence). The length of the CDR3 is 14 residues. Trimming left V 5 bases short and J 3 bases short, with 14 bases between.